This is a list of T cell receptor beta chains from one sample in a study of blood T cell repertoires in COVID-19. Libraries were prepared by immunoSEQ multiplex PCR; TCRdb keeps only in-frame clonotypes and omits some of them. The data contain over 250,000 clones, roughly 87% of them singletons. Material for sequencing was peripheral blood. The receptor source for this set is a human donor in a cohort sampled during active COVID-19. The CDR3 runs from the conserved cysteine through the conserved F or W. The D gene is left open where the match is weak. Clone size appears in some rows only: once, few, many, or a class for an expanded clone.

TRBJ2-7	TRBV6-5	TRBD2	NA	TGTGCCAGCAAGGAACTAGCGGGAGCGACCGAGCAGTACTTC	CASKELAGATEQYF
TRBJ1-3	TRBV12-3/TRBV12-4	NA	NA	TGTGCCACCGGTCGGGGCTCTGGAAACACCATATATTTT	CATGRGSGNTIYF
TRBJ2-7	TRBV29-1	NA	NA	TGCAGCGTTGTTCTCCAGGGCCTCGGGGAGCAGTACTTC	CSVVLQGLGEQYF
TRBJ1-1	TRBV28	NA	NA	TGTGCCAGCAGACCCTCAGGGTCTCTAGTCTTTTCTTTCTTT	CASRPSGSLVFSFF
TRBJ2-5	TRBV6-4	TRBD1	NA	TGTGCCAGCAGTGACTCTGAGGGGCCAGGGGGCAGCGACATAGAGACCCAGTACTTC	CASSDSEGPGGSDIETQYF
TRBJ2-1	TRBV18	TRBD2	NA	TGTGCCAGCTCACCAGAAGGACTAGCGAATGACAATGAGCAGTTCTTC	CASSPEGLANDNEQFF
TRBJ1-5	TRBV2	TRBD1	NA	TGTGCCAGCGAAGGGACAGGGGGCGATCAGCCCCAGCATTTT	CASEGTGGDQPQHF
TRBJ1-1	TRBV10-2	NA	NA	TGCGCCAGCAGTGAGCGGTACACTGAAGCTTTCTTT	CASSERYTEAFF
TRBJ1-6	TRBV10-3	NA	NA	TGTGCCATCAGTGAGCGACAGAATAATTCACCCCTCCACTTT	CAISERQNNSPLHF
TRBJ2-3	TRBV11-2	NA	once	TGTGCCAGCAGCTTAGATTGGCAAGCAGATACGCAGTATTTT	CASSLDWQADTQYF
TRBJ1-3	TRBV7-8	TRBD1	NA	TGTGCCAGCAGCGCCGGGACAGTTATAAACACCATATATTTT	CASSAGTVINTIYF
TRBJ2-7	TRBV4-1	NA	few	TGCGCCAGCAGCCAAGACCCGGGGACCTACGAGCAGTACTTC	CASSQDPGTYEQYF
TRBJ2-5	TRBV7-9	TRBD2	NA	TGTGCGAGCTCTTCTAGCGGCCAAGAGACCCAGTACTTC	CASSSSGQETQYF
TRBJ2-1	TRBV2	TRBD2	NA	TGTGCCAGCAGTGCCCGGACTAGCGGGCAGTTCTTC	CASSARTSGQFF
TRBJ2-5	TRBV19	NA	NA	TGTGCCAGTAGTACCAGAAGAGGGGAGACCCAGTACTTC	CASSTRRGETQYF
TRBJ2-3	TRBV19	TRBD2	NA	TGTGCCAGTAGTATTTACCCCGCGGGGGGCTACACAGATACGCAGTATTTT	CASSIYPAGGYTDTQYF